This is a list of T cell receptor beta chains from one sample in a study of blood T cell repertoires in COVID-19. Clones were sequenced by immunoSEQ multiplex PCR, and TCRdb holds only the in-frame ones, with some missing. The sample shows fewer than 150,000 clones, about 86% of them seen only once. Sequenced sample: peripheral blood. Every receptor here comes from a woman aged 45-65 years with active or convalescent COVID-19. Both conserved end residues are part of each CDR3. Each record gives: V gene, D gene, J gene, clone size, CDR3 protein, CDR3 DNA. A D gene is named only where the DNA matches it firmly. Only some rows state a clone size, as once, few, many or a class for expanded clones.

TRBV28,-,TRBJ2-7,-,CASKMTNYEQYF,TGTGCCAGCAAAATGACTAACTACGAGCAGTACTTC
TRBV21-1,-,TRBJ1-5,once,CASTSKSQGNQPQHF,TGTGCCAGCACCTCTAAGTCCCAGGGGAATCAGCCCCAGCATTTT
TRBV4-2,-,TRBJ1-2,once,CASSQVLSGYTF,TGTGCCAGCAGCCAAGTATTGAGCGGCTACACCTTC
TRBV18,TRBD2,TRBJ2-1,-,CASSLQLAGGGKRNEQFF,TGTGCCAGCTCACTTCAACTAGCGGGAGGGGGTAAACGCAATGAGCAGTTCTTC
TRBV11-2,TRBD1,TRBJ2-3,-,CASSWDRATDTQYF,TGTGCCAGCAGCTGGGACAGGGCGACAGATACGCAGTATTTT
TRBV3-1/TRBV3-2,TRBD2,TRBJ2-5,-,CASSPTLAGGLETQYF,TGTGCCAGCAGCCCCACCTTAGCGGGAGGGTTGGAGACCCAGTACTTC
TRBV9,TRBD2,TRBJ2-7,-,CASSTGLGDEQYF,TGTGCCAGCAGCACCGGACTAGGCGACGAGCAGTACTTC
TRBV7-2,TRBD1,TRBJ1-2,few,CASSLGQLGTGYGYTF,TGTGCCAGCAGCTTAGGGCAGCTAGGGACAGGCTATGGCTACACCTTC
TRBV1,-,TRBJ2-5,-,CTSSRQGGETQYF,TGCACCAGCAGCCGTCAGGGAGGAGAGACCCAGTACTTC
TRBV28,TRBD2,TRBJ2-7,once,CASSFGGLAGLNEQYF,TGTGCCAGCAGTTTTGGGGGACTAGCGGGACTCAACGAGCAGTACTTC
TRBV7-8,-,TRBJ2-2,once,CASSVSGNTGELFF,TGTGCCAGCAGCGTGTCCGGGAACACCGGGGAGCTGTTTTTT
TRBV7-9,TRBD1,TRBJ2-1,-,CASSLGQGASNEQFF,TGTGCCAGCAGCTTAGGACAGGGGGCCTCCAATGAGCAGTTCTTC
TRBV7-9,TRBD1,TRBJ1-4,-,CASSLMAGGRYREKLFF,TGTGCCAGCAGCTTAATGGCAGGGGGCCGCTATCGTGAAAAACTGTTTTTT
TRBV29-1,TRBD2,TRBJ2-1,-,CSVDSGTSVYNEQFF,TGCAGCGTTGACTCCGGGACTAGCGTATACAATGAGCAGTTCTTC
TRBV12-3/TRBV12-4,TRBD1,TRBJ1-4,-,CASSPDRELFF,TGTGCCAGCAGTCCAGACAGGGAACTGTTTTTT
TRBV29-1,TRBD2,TRBJ2-3,-,CSVRGRVTDTQYF,TGCAGCGTCCGCGGGAGGGTGACAGATACGCAGTATTTT
TRBV5-4,-,TRBJ1-6,few,CASSLQGYNSPLHF,TGTGCCAGCAGCTTACAGGGATATAATTCACCCCTCCACTTT
TRBV18,TRBD1,TRBJ1-5,-,CASSPGTGMNQPQHF,TGTGCCAGCTCACCTGGGACAGGGATGAATCAGCCCCAGCATTTT
TRBV6-2/TRBV6-3,-,TRBJ1-2,-,CASSWGDTYGYTF,TGTGCCAGCAGTTGGGGCGACACGTATGGCTACACCTTC
TRBV7-9,TRBD1,TRBJ1-5,once,CASSTTAGGSNQPQHF,TGTGCCAGCAGTACAACCGCAGGGGGCAGCAATCAGCCCCAGCATTTT
TRBV19,TRBD2,TRBJ2-2,-,CASSRLAGGFREDGGELFF,TGTGCCAGTAGTAGATTAGCGGGAGGGTTTCGAGAAGATGGCGGGGAGCTGTTTTTT
TRBV6-4,TRBD2,TRBJ2-2,-,CATSASGTGELFF,TGTGCCACCTCGGCTAGCGGGACCGGGGAGCTGTTTTTT
TRBV24-1,-,TRBJ2-1,-,CATSAPGNEQFF,TGTGCCACCAGTGCCCCAGGAAATGAGCAGTTCTTC
TRBV19,-,TRBJ2-1,-,CASSRRQYNEQFF,TGTGCCAGTAGCCGTAGACAGTACAATGAGCAGTTCTTC
TRBV29-1,-,TRBJ1-4,-,CSVDGGAGYGEKLFF,TGCAGCGTTGATGGAGGGGCAGGCTATGGTGAAAAACTGTTTTTT
TRBV4-1,-,TRBJ1-5,-,CASSQGPGHLRYSNQPQHF,TGCGCCAGCAGCCAAGGCCCGGGACACCTGAGATATAGCAATCAGCCCCAGCATTTT
TRBV7-2,TRBD2,TRBJ2-1,-,CASSLVAGVYNEQFF,TGTGCCAGCAGCTTAGTGGCGGGGGTGTACAATGAGCAGTTCTTC
TRBV9,-,TRBJ2-1,once,CASSSGTGLGNEQFF,TGTGCCAGCAGCAGCGGGACAGGCCTTGGCAATGAGCAGTTCTTC
TRBV5-4,TRBD1,TRBJ2-7,few,CASSSTGGPYEQYF,TGTGCCAGCAGCTCCACAGGGGGACCCTACGAGCAGTACTTC
TRBV7-8,TRBD2,TRBJ2-3,-,CASSLERSSGDSTDTQYF,TGTGCCAGCAGCTTAGAGCGCTCTAGCGGGGATAGCACAGATACGCAGTATTTT
TRBV2,-,TRBJ1-5,once,CASSEPLGGARDQPQHF,TGTGCCAGCAGTGAACCCTTGGGGGGGGCTCGGGATCAGCCCCAGCATTTT
TRBV28,-,TRBJ1-2,-,CASSFEVFYGYTF,TGTGCCAGCAGCTTCGAGGTATTCTATGGCTACACCTTC
TRBV30,-,TRBJ1-2,-,CAWRNRRDYGYTF,TGTGCCTGGAGAAACCGGCGGGACTATGGCTACACCTTC
TRBV18,-,TRBJ1-5,-,CASSPPGHHSNQPQHF,TGTGCCAGCTCACCGCCGGGACACCACAGCAATCAGCCCCAGCATTTT
TRBV3-1/TRBV3-2,-,TRBJ1-5,-,CASSQQGGPQHF,TGTGCCAGCAGCCAGCAGGGAGGGCCCCAGCATTTT
TRBV10-3,-,TRBJ2-2,-,CATIPGVVTGELFF,TGTGCCACCATTCCGGGAGTAGTCACCGGGGAGCTGTTTTTT
TRBV7-7,TRBD2,TRBJ2-5,-,CASSRTSGYQETQYF,TGTGCTAGCTCGAGGACTAGCGGGTACCAAGAGACCCAGTACTTC
TRBV19,TRBD1,TRBJ1-3,-,CASLRDSHSGNTIYF,TGTGCCAGTTTAAGGGACAGTCACTCTGGAAACACCATATATTTT
TRBV19,-,TRBJ1-2,-,CASSRGQGGYTF,TGTGCCAGTAGTAGGGGGCAAGGCGGCTACACCTTC
TRBV10-2,-,TRBJ2-5,-,CASLPRAAQETQYF,TGCGCCAGCCTCCCGCGGGCCGCCCAAGAGACCCAGTACTTC
TRBV29-1,-,TRBJ1-1,-,CSVARSNTEAFF,TGCAGCGTTGCCAGATCGAACACTGAAGCTTTCTTT